The clone carrying this TCR beta chain was detected a few times. The antigen is unknown. The same CDR3 arises from other DNA sequences in this sample as well. This sample is part of a study of shared clonotypes between healthy human individuals. Study-level information: Plates per donor: three CD4 naive, three CD4 memory, two CD8 naive, one CD8 memory.

Among the donors, all were Caucasian adults who lived in Nashville, Tennessee. Method: immunoSEQ multiplex PCR; TCRdb's copy keeps in-frame clones and lacks some. The table records 640,000 or so clones, approximately 79% of them present only once. General study findings and limits: Between a few donors, naive CD4 clonotypes were shared at a level of approximately 5%.

The CDR3 consists of 15 residues. CDR1 SGHTA and CDR2 FQGNSA come from the germline V gene. The V and J ends lost 5 bases and 0 bases respectively, with 11 bases between them. Source material: memory CD4+ T cells sorted from blood. This sample's subset: CD45RA-negative fraction. This clonotype originated in a woman aged 30 to 39 in good health. V gene TRBV7-2 combines with J gene TRBJ2-4; D not resolved. CDR3 sequence: CASSPTVLAKNIQYF. DNA for the CDR3: TGTGCCAGCAGCCCCACGGTATTAGCCAAAAACATTCAGTACTTC. The full variable domain, rest sourced from reference TRBV7-2 and TRBJ2-4, is GAGVSQSPSNKVTEKGKDVELRCDPISGHTALYWYRQSLGQGLEFLIYFQGNSAPDKSGLPSDRFSAERTGGSVSTLTIQRTQQEDSAVYLCASSPTVLAKNIQYFGAGTRLSVL.